Each of the 25 T cell receptor beta chains below was sequenced from the same sample in a study of immune heterogeneity within non-small cell lung tumors. TCR beta CDR3 was amplified by multiplex PCR using 32 V and 13 J primers. TCRdb fed the multiplex PCR reads into MiXCR, producing one record per CDR3 protein. The data hold tens of thousands of distinct CDR3 sequences, with 28% observed a single time. Bulk tumor genomic DNA, roughly 590 ng per sample, was used as template. During surgery, each primary tumor gave multiple biopsies spaced as far apart as possible. Newly diagnosed with untreated non-small cell lung cancer, the patients underwent curative surgery. The sequencing sample was made of lung tumor tissue. The receptors stem from a middle-aged man with non-small cell lung cancer.

This clonotype appeared a few times. The chain is built from TRBV6-1 and TRBJ2-5; D gene uncertain. CDR3 length equals 15 residues. Germline V gives CDR1 MNHNS, CDR2 SASEGT. Deletions cut 4 bases from V and 1 base from J, with 13 bases between. This chain's CDR3 is CASSAEVAFQETQYF. The CDR3 nucleotides are TGTGCCAGCAGTGCAGAGGTGGCCTTCCAAGAGACCCAGTACTTC.

This clonotype was counted a few times. The chain combines TRBV4-3 with TRBJ1-2; weak D call: TRBD1 (6 bases). The germline gives CDR1 LGHNA, CDR2 YSLEER. Trimming removed 3 bases at V and 5 bases at J, with 16 bases between. The CDR3 sequence is 15 residues long. CDR3 loop: CASSQTGFSGYGYTF. CDR3 bases: TGCGCCAGCAGCCAGACAGGATTCTCAGGATATGGCTACACCTTC.

This clonotype was observed at least ten times. An end of the junction differs from the germline gene, which may be a read error. The chain carries TRBV6-1 and TRBJ2-7; TRBD2 might be the D (5 bases). The germline CDR1 and CDR2 sequences are MNHNS and SASEGT. This CDR3 has 12 amino acids. In DNA form, the CDR3 reads TGTGCCACCAGGACTGGCCCCGGTGTTAAGCACTTC. Translating it yields CATRTGPGVKHF.

This clonotype was detected ten times or more. The chain has TRBV4-3 and TRBJ1-2, with a possible D match to TRBD1 (6 bases). Germline V gene sequence: CDR1 LGHNA, CDR2 YSLEER. V lost 0 bases and J lost 4, with 24 bases in between. This CDR3 region has 19 residues. CDR3 bases: TGCGCCAGCAGCCAAGAAGGTCACAGGGTTCTCCTGGCATCCTATGGCTACACCTTC. Protein product: CASSQEGHRVLLASYGYTF.

V gene TRBV13 combines with J gene TRBJ1-1, with D tentatively TRBD1 (5 bases). Germline lookup yields CDR1 PRHDT and CDR2 FYEKMQ (reference sequence). CDR3 size: 14 residues. Trimming removed 6 bases from V and 11 bases from J, with 22 bases in between. The CDR3: CASRSARGSSWAFF. For the CDR3, the DNA is TGTGCCAGCAGGTCTGCCCGGGGGTCGAGTTGGGCTTTCTTT.

This clonotype has only a few counts. The chain couples TRBV30 to TRBJ2-1; 8 nucleotides line up with TRBD1. V was pared by 4 bases and J by 14 bases, with 10 bases of the junction left unmatched. The CDR3 consists of 12 residues. CDR1 GTSNPN and CDR2 SVGIG come from the germline V gene (reference sequence). CDR3 bases: TGTGCCTGGACCTTAGGACAGGGTAAAAAGTTCTTC. Its translation: CAWTLGQGKKFF.

This clonotype occurred many times. This chain connects TRBV9 to TRBJ2-3; 9 positions agree with TRBD2. Germline CDR1 SGDLS, CDR2 YYNGEE. The CDR3 is made up of 15 amino acids. V shed 3 bases and J 3 bases; nucleotides not matched to a gene: 5. The CDR3, as DNA: TGTGCCAGCAGCGACCGACTAGCGGCTACAGATACGCAGTATTTT. Amino acids: CASSDRLAATDTQYF. Full variable domain (remainder filled in from reference TRBV9 and TRBJ2-3): DSGVTQTPKHLITATGQRVTLRCSPRSGDLSVYWYQQSLDQGLQFLIQYYNGEERAKGNILERFSAQQFPDLHSELNLSSLELGDSALYFCASSDRLAATDTQYFGPGTRLTVL.

This clonotype is labeled medium-sized. This chain links TRBV19 with TRBJ2-7; the D gene is possibly TRBD2 (5 bases). Trimming left V 3 bases short and J 3 bases short, with 18 bases between. The germline gives CDR1 LNHDA, CDR2 SQIVND (reference sequence). CDR3 length: 16 residues. The CDR3 bases are TGTGCCAGTAGTATGTCCTACCTAGGAGGTGGCTACGAGCAGTACTTC. This codes for CASSMSYLGGGYEQYF.

The rearrangement uses TRBV7-3 and TRBJ2-2; perhaps D is TRBD1 or TRBD2 (5 bases each). The CDR3 is 16 amino acids. CDR1 SGHTA and CDR2 FQGTGA come from the germline V gene. Trimming pared 1 base from V and 4 bases from J, leaving 13 bases between. DNA for the CDR3: TGTGCCAGCAGCTTAAATCTGGGGACGGGCACCGGGGAGCTGTTTTTT. Its translation is CASSLNLGTGTGELFF.

The chain uses TRBV3-1 and TRBJ1-5; D remains ambiguous. This CDR3 contains 15 residues. The germline V gene has CDR1 LGHDT and CDR2 YNNKEL (reference sequence). V lost 0 bases to trimming and J lost 7 bases, with 13 bases between them. For the CDR3, the DNA is TGTGCCAGCAGCCAAGATAACCGGGGTAGACAGCCCCAGCATTTT. This translates into CASSQDNRGRQPQHF.

This chain uses TRBV15 with TRBJ2-7, with D possibly being TRBD1 or TRBD2 (5 bases each). The CDR3 totals 15 residues. Germline values: CDR1 LNHNV, CDR2 YYDKDF (reference sequence). V was trimmed by 5 bases and J by 0 bases, leaving 14 bases between them. The CDR3 loop reads CATSFYRDPSYEQYF. DNA of the CDR3: TGTGCCACCAGCTTTTACCGGGACCCCTCCTACGAGCAGTACTTC.

The chain combines TRBV5-1 with TRBJ1-4; maybe TRBD1 (6 bases). Per the germline V gene, CDR1 is SGHRS and CDR2 is YFSETQ. V lost 0 bases and J 2 bases, leaving 17 bases between the germline ends. The CDR3 is 18 residues long. For the CDR3, the DNA is TGCGCCAGCAGCTTGGACGGGGGGCTGCTCTGGACTAATGAAAAACTGTTTTTT. Its protein is CASSLDGGLLWTNEKLFF.

There are many counts of this clonotype. The V gene is TRBV20-1, the J gene TRBJ1-2; possibly TRBD1 for D (5 bases). This CDR3 comprises 13 residues. V was shortened by 4 bases and J by 1 base, with 10 bases between the two germline ends. In germline, CDR1 is DFQATT, CDR2 SNEGSKA (reference sequence). DNA for the CDR3: TGCAGTGCTATTCCCGACAGTAACTATGGCTACACCTTC. Its protein is CSAIPDSNYGYTF.

This clonotype was picked up a small number of times. In DNA, the CDR3 is TGTGCCAGTAGTAACAAAAACCGGGACAGGGTCTACGAGCAGTACTTC. Protein sequence: CASSNKNRDRVYEQYF. This chain joins TRBV19 and TRBJ2-7; TRBD1 matches 9 bases. Germline V lookup: CDR1 LNHDA, CDR2 SQIVND (reference sequence). This CDR3 is built from 16 residues. With V trimmed by 4 bases and J by 3 bases, 10 bases remained unmatched.

Worth noting for this clonotype: This may arise from a read error, as a much more abundant clone is one base away. The V and J genes are TRBV6-1 and TRBJ2-7; weak D call: TRBD2 (7 bases). Per the germline V gene, CDR1 is MNHNS and CDR2 is SASEGT. CDR3 size: 14 residues. Trimming took off 7 bases at V and 6 bases at J, with 19 bases between the two ends. The CDR3 coding sequence is TGTGCCAGCAATGATAGGGGGGGGATTTCCGAGCAGTACTTC. Encoded protein: CASNDRGGISEQYF.

In the case of this clonotype: Germline and junction disagree at one end, which may indicate a read error. V usage is TRBV6-2 or TRBV6-3 and J usage is TRBJ2-1; D not resolved. The CDR3 spans 14 residues. The V gene's germline CDR1 is MNHEY and CDR2 SVGEGT. CDR3 in amino acids: CASCYSRSVNEQFF. The CDR3 DNA follows: TGTGCCAGCTGTTACTCGAGGTCCGTAAATGAGCAGTTCTTC.

This clonotype showed up just a few times. J is TRBJ1-1 and V is TRBV7-9; possibly TRBD1 for D (6 bases). The ends were cut back, 5 bases at V and 4 bases at J, with 17 bases in the middle. CDR3 length: 15 amino acids. Per germline, CDR1 SEHNR and CDR2 FQNEAQ (reference sequence). The CDR3 coding sequence is TGTGCCAGCAGCCCCTTCGGGGGGGCGAGCACTGAAGCTTTCTTT. It yields the protein CASSPFGGASTEAFF.

The table lists this clonotype with a few counts. The chain links TRBV5-6 to TRBJ2-1; weak D call: TRBD2 (7 bases). Germline assignment: CDR1 SGHDT and CDR2 YYEEEE. V was cut by 4 bases and J by 2 bases, with 13 bases left in between. This CDR3 region has 15 residues. Here the CDR3 reads CASSRGAPAYNEQFF. The CDR3 DNA sequence: TGTGCCAGCAGCCGGGGGGCGCCAGCCTACAATGAGCAGTTCTTC.

On this clonotype: A much larger clone is a single base away; this may be a read error. The V and J genes are TRBV20-1 and TRBJ2-7; the match to TRBD1 covers 12 bases. Germline CDR1 reads DFQATT; CDR2 reads SNEGSKA (reference sequence). The CDR3 runs to 15 residues. CDR3 bases: TGCAGTGCAACGGGACAGGGGGCGACGACGGACGAGCATTACTTC. Amino acids: CSATGQGATTDEHYF.

This clonotype was counted ten times or more. This sequence joins TRBV28 and TRBJ2-7; D gene unclear. The CDR3 has 15 residues. The germline CDR1 and CDR2 sequences are MDHEN and SYDVKM. Trimming removed 6 bases from V and 0 bases from J, with 15 bases in between. The CDR3 DNA reads as TGTGCCAGCAGCTCAAGACGGACCGTCTCCTACGAGCAGTACTTC. Protein: CASSSRRTVSYEQYF.

On this clonotype: A read error may account for a junction end that differs from germline. This chain joins TRBV6-2 or TRBV6-3 and TRBJ2-5; possibly TRBD2 for D (6 bases). Germline CDR1 and CDR2: MNHEY and SVGEGT. The CDR3 has 15 amino acids. CDR3 nucleotide sequence: TGTTCCAGCACCCGGGCGGGGCTAGCGAAGGAGACCCAGTACTTC. This codes for CSSTRAGLAKETQYF.

This chain connects TRBV3-1 to TRBJ2-7; the match to TRBD1 covers 7 bases. The CDR3 extends over 13 amino acids. The J segment lost 12 bases and the V segment lost 5 bases, leaving 13 bases of the junction unmatched. CDR1 and CDR2 from the germline V gene are LGHDT and YNNKEL (reference sequence). CDR3 sequence: CASSNPGEGAPYF. The DNA of the CDR3 is TGTGCCAGCAGCAACCCCGGCGAGGGGGCTCCGTACTTC.

Ten or more counts support this clonotype. The V and J genes are TRBV11-3 and TRBJ1-4; D remains unclear. CDR1 is SGHNT and CDR2 is YENEEA in the germline V gene. Trimming pared 0 bases from V and 2 bases from J, leaving 4 bases between. This CDR3 is 14 amino acids long. The DNA for the CDR3 is TGTGCCAGCAGCTTAGAGGGTACTAATGAAAAACTGTTTTTT. This sequence encodes CASSLEGTNEKLFF.

Worth noting for this clonotype: A much bigger clone sits one base away, suggesting this may be a read error. V gene TRBV13 combines with J gene TRBJ2-7; the match to TRBD2 covers 12 bases. The J segment lost 7 bases and the V segment lost 5 bases, leaving 15 bases of the junction unmatched. From germline, CDR1 is PRHDT and CDR2 FYEKMQ (reference sequence). CDR3 length equals 17 residues. CDR3 nucleotides: TGTGCCAGCAGCCCAAGGACTAGCGGGGCGCGAGCGGGGGAGCAGTACTTC. This gives the protein CASSPRTSGARAGEQYF.

This clonotype was found a few times. The rearrangement joins TRBV6-4 to TRBJ2-1, with a weak D call TRBD2 (6 bases). CDR1 is MRHNA and CDR2 is SNTAGT in the germline V gene. The CDR3 extends over 14 amino acids. V lost 4 bases to trimming and J lost 8 bases, with 15 bases between them. The CDR3 coding sequence is TGTGCCAGCAGTGTGTCGCAGGGAGGCGATGAGCAGTTCTTC. Residues: CASSVSQGGDEQFF.